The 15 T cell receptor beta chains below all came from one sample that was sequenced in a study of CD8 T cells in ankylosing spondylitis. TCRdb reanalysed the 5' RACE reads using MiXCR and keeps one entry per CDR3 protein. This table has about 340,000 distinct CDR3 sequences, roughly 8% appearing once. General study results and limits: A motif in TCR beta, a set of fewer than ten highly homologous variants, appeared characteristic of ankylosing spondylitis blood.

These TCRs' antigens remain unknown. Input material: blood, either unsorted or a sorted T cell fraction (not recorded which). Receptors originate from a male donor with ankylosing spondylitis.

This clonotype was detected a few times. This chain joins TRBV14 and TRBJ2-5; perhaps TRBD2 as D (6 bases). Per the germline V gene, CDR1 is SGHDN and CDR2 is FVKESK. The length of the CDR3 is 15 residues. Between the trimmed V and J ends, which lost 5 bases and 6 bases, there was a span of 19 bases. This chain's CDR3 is CASSDTGVFGQTQYF. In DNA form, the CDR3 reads TGTGCCAGCAGCGACACGGGAGTCTTCGGCCAGACCCAGTACTTC.

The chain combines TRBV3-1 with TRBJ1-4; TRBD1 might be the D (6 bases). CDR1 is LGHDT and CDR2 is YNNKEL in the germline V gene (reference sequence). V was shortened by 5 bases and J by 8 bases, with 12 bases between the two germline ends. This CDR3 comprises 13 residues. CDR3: CASSGGAWEKLFF. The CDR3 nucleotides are TGTGCCAGCAGCGGGGGGGCGTGGGAAAAACTGTTTTTT.

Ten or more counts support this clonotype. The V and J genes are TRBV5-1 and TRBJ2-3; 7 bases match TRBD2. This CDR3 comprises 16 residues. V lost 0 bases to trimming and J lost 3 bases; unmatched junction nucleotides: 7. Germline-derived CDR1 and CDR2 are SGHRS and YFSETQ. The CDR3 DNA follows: TGCGCCAGCAGCTTGGATCCGCGACTAGCAACAGATACGCAGTATTTT. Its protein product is CASSLDPRLATDTQYF.

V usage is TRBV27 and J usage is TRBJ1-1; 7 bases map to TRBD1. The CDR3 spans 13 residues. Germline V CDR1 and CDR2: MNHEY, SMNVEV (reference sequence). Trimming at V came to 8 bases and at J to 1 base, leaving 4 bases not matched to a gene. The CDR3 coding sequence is TGTGCCAGCGGGGGACAGCCGAACACTGAAGCTTTCTTT. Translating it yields CASGGQPNTEAFF.

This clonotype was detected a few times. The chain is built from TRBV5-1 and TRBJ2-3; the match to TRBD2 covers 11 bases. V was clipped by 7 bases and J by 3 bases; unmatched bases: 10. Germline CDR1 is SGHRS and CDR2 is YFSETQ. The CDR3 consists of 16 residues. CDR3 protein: CASLSGLAGQTDTQYF. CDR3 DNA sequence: TGCGCCAGCCTATCCGGACTAGCGGGCCAGACAGATACGCAGTATTTT.

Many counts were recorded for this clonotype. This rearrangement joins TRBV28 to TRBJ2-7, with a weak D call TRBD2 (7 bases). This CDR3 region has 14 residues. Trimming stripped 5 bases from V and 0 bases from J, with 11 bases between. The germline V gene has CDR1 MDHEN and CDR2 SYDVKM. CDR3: CASSEGGASYEQYF. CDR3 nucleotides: TGTGCCAGCAGTGAAGGGGGGGCCTCCTACGAGCAGTACTTC.

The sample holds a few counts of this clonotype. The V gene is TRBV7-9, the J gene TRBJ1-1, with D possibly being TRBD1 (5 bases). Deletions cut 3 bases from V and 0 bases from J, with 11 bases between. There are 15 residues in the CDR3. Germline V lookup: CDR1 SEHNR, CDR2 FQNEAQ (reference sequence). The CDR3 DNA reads TGTGCCAGCAGCTTCCCCTCGGGGGTGAACACTGAAGCTTTCTTT. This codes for CASSFPSGVNTEAFF.

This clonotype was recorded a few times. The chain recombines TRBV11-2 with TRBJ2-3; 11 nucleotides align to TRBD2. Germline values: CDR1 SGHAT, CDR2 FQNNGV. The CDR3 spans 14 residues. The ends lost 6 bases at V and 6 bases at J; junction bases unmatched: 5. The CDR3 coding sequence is TGTGCCAGCAGGATAGCGGGAGGGCATGATACGCAGTATTTT. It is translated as CASRIAGGHDTQYF.

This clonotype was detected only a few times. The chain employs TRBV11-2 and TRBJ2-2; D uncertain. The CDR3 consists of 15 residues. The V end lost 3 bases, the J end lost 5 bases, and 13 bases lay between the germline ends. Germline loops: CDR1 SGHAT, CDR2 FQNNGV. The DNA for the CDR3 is TGTGCCAGCAGCTTCGGCTCCCAATGGACCGGGGAGCTGTTTTTT. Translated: CASSFGSQWTGELFF.

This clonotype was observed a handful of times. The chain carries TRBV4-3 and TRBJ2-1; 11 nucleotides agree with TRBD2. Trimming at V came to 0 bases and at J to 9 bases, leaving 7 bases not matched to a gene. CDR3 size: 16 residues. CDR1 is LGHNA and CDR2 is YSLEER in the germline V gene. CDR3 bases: TGCGCCAGCAGCCAAGATTTGGCTAGCGGGAGGAGTGAGCAGTTCTTC. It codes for CASSQDLASGRSEQFF.

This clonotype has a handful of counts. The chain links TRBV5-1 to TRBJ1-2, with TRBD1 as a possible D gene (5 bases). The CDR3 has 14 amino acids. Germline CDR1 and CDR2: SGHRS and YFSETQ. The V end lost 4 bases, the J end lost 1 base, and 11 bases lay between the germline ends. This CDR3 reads CASSPGTDNYGYTF. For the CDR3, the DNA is TGCGCCAGCAGCCCGGGGACGGATAACTATGGCTACACCTTC.

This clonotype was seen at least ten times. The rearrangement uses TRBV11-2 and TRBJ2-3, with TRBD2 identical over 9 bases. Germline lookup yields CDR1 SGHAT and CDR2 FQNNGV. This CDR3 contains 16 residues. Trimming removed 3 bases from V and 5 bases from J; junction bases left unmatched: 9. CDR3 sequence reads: CASSFGGRALKDTQYF. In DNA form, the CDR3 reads TGTGCCAGCAGCTTCGGCGGGAGGGCCCTCAAAGATACGCAGTATTTT.

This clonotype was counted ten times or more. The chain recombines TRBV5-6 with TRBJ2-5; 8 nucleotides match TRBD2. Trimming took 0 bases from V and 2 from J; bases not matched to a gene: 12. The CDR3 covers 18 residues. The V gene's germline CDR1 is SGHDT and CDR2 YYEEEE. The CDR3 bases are TGTGCCAGCAGCTTGGTTGTTGGGCTAGCGGGTTTTCAAGAGACCCAGTACTTC. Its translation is CASSLVVGLAGFQETQYF.

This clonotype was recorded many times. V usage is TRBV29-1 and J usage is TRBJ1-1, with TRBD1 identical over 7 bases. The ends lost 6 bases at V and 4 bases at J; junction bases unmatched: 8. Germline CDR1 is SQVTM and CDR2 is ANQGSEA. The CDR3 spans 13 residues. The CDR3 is CSVPQGYGTEAFF. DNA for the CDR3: TGCAGCGTCCCACAGGGGTATGGCACTGAAGCTTTCTTT.

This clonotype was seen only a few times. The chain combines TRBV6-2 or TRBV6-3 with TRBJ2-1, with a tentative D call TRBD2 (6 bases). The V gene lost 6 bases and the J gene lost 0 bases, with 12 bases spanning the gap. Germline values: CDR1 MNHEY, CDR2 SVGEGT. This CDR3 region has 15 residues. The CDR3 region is CASSLLAPSYNEQFF. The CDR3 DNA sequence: TGTGCCAGCAGCCTTCTAGCGCCCTCCTACAATGAGCAGTTCTTC.